Listed below are T cell receptor beta chains from one sample, sequenced in a study of Graves' ophthalmopathy and Graves' hyperthyroidism. A single record per CDR3 protein comes from TCRdb applying MiXCR to the multiplex PCR reads. The sample carries a few hundred thousand distinct CDR3 sequences, roughly 16% recorded once. The source material was peripheral blood. The receptors originated from an adult man with Graves' ophthalmopathy. Each CDR3 is given with its conserved first and last residue. Each record gives: CDR3 DNA, CDR3 protein, V gene, J gene, clone size, D gene, CDR3 length. D genes are given only for firm matches. Rows give clone size only sometimes, using once, few, many, or a class for an expanded clone.

CDR3 DNA: TGTGCCAGCACGGACGGAGGGGGCTCCTACGAGCAGTACTTC; CDR3 protein: CASTDGGGSYEQYF; V gene: TRBV6-1; J gene: TRBJ2-7; clone size: many; D gene: -; CDR3 length: 14
CDR3 DNA: TGTGCCTGGAGTGCAAGGGGACCGAATCAGCCCCAGCATTTT; CDR3 protein: CAWSARGPNQPQHF; V gene: TRBV30; J gene: TRBJ1-5; clone size: -; D gene: -; CDR3 length: 14
CDR3 DNA: TGTGCCAGCAGTCCTACCCACAGTGATTCTAGCGGACTTTGGTACGAGCAGTACTTC; CDR3 protein: CASSPTHSDSSGLWYEQYF; V gene: TRBV28; J gene: TRBJ2-7; clone size: few; D gene: TRBD2; CDR3 length: 19
CDR3 DNA: TGCAGTGCTAGAGGGGGCGGGACAAGCTCCTACGAGCAGTACTTC; CDR3 protein: CSARGGGTSSYEQYF; V gene: TRBV20-1; J gene: TRBJ2-7; clone size: many; D gene: -; CDR3 length: 15
CDR3 DNA: TGTGCCAGCAGCCAAGGCGCGGGTGCCCATCAGCCCCAGCATTTT; CDR3 protein: CASSQGAGAHQPQHF; V gene: TRBV3-1; J gene: TRBJ1-5; clone size: many; D gene: -; CDR3 length: 15
CDR3 DNA: TGTGCCACCAGTGATTCAGGGGACAAGAACTTCTACGAGCAGTACTTC; CDR3 protein: CATSDSGDKNFYEQYF; V gene: TRBV24-1; J gene: TRBJ2-7; clone size: many; D gene: -; CDR3 length: 16
CDR3 DNA: TGTGCCAGCAGCTTAGCGGGGGGGAATGGCTACACCTTC; CDR3 protein: CASSLAGGNGYTF; V gene: TRBV11-2; J gene: TRBJ1-2; clone size: many; D gene: -; CDR3 length: 13
CDR3 DNA: TGTGCCAGCAGTAGGGCGGGGCCCCAGCATTTT; CDR3 protein: CASSRAGPQHF; V gene: TRBV12-3/TRBV12-4; J gene: TRBJ1-5; clone size: many; D gene: -; CDR3 length: 11
CDR3 DNA: TGTGCCAGCAGCACCACCCCTCCCCGGGTAATGAACACTGAAGCTTTCTTT; CDR3 protein: CASSTTPPRVMNTEAFF; V gene: TRBV12-3/TRBV12-4; J gene: TRBJ1-1; clone size: many; D gene: -; CDR3 length: 17
CDR3 DNA: TGTGCCAGCAGTTCCGGACAGGGTAGGACCTACGAGCAGTACTTC; CDR3 protein: CASSSGQGRTYEQYF; V gene: TRBV6-5; J gene: TRBJ2-7; clone size: many; D gene: TRBD1; CDR3 length: 15
CDR3 DNA: TGTGCCAGCAGTTTGCGGGACGGGCGCGAGCAGTACTTC; CDR3 protein: CASSLRDGREQYF; V gene: TRBV6-5; J gene: TRBJ2-7; clone size: few; D gene: -; CDR3 length: 13
CDR3 DNA: TGTGCCAGCAGTTACTCAGGGGGCTATAGCTATGGCTACACCTTC; CDR3 protein: CASSYSGGYSYGYTF; V gene: TRBV6-5; J gene: TRBJ1-2; clone size: many; D gene: TRBD1; CDR3 length: 15
CDR3 DNA: TGCAGTGCTGGGCCAGGGGCCGAGCAGTACTTC; CDR3 protein: CSAGPGAEQYF; V gene: TRBV20-1; J gene: TRBJ2-7; clone size: once; D gene: -; CDR3 length: 11
CDR3 DNA: TGCAGTGTAGGGAAGGGAACTGAAGCTTTCTTT; CDR3 protein: CSVGKGTEAFF; V gene: TRBV20-1; J gene: TRBJ1-1; clone size: many; D gene: -; CDR3 length: 11
CDR3 DNA: TGTGCCATCAGTCGTGGAGGGGGAGGAACTGAAGCTTTCTTT; CDR3 protein: CAISRGGGGTEAFF; V gene: TRBV6-1; J gene: TRBJ1-1; clone size: -; D gene: -; CDR3 length: 14
CDR3 DNA: TGTGCCAGCAGCGAGGGGACAGGGGGATGGAACACTGAAGCTTTCTTT; CDR3 protein: CASSEGTGGWNTEAFF; V gene: TRBV12-3/TRBV12-4; J gene: TRBJ1-1; clone size: many; D gene: TRBD1; CDR3 length: 16
CDR3 DNA: TGTGCCAGTAGTCCCCCCGAACCGTCCTACGAGCAGTACTTC; CDR3 protein: CASSPPEPSYEQYF; V gene: TRBV19; J gene: TRBJ2-7; clone size: many; D gene: -; CDR3 length: 14
CDR3 DNA: TGCGCCAGCAGCCGGGACGGCAACACCGGGGAGCTGTTTTTT; CDR3 protein: CASSRDGNTGELFF; V gene: TRBV5-1; J gene: TRBJ2-2; clone size: many; D gene: -; CDR3 length: 14
CDR3 DNA: TGTGCCAGCAGACGAAGCGGGACCCCTACCTACGAGCAGTACTTC; CDR3 protein: CASRRSGTPTYEQYF; V gene: TRBV12-3/TRBV12-4; J gene: TRBJ2-7; clone size: many; D gene: TRBD2; CDR3 length: 15
CDR3 DNA: TGTGCCAGCAGCTCATACCGGGACGCCAGCCAGGGCACTGAAGCTTTCTTT; CDR3 protein: CASSSYRDASQGTEAFF; V gene: TRBV11-1; J gene: TRBJ1-1; clone size: many; D gene: -; CDR3 length: 17
CDR3 DNA: TGTGCCAGCAGCTTAACAGACGGGAGCACTGAAGCTTTCTTT; CDR3 protein: CASSLTDGSTEAFF; V gene: TRBV7-2; J gene: TRBJ1-1; clone size: many; D gene: -; CDR3 length: 14
CDR3 DNA: TGTGCCAGCACAACTCTGCGGGGAAAAGAGACCCAGTACTTC; CDR3 protein: CASTTLRGKETQYF; V gene: TRBV6-2/TRBV6-3; J gene: TRBJ2-5; clone size: -; D gene: -; CDR3 length: 14
CDR3 DNA: TGTGCCAGCAGCTTAGCCCAAAGGGCGGGAATTAACACCGGGGAGCTGTTTTTT; CDR3 protein: CASSLAQRAGINTGELFF; V gene: TRBV11-1; J gene: TRBJ2-2; clone size: -; D gene: -; CDR3 length: 18
CDR3 DNA: TGTGCCAGCAGTCGACAGGCCGGGACAGTGAACACTGAAGCTTCCTTT; CDR3 protein: CASSRQAGTVNTEASF; V gene: TRBV7-8; J gene: TRBJ1-1; clone size: once; D gene: TRBD1; CDR3 length: 16
CDR3 DNA: TGTGCCAGCATTGGACAGGGGCTAACTGAAGCTTTCTTT; CDR3 protein: CASIGQGLTEAFF; V gene: TRBV19; J gene: TRBJ1-1; clone size: many; D gene: TRBD1; CDR3 length: 13
CDR3 DNA: TGTGCCAGCAGTGTGTCGGGGTTGGACTATGGCTACACCTTC; CDR3 protein: CASSVSGLDYGYTF; V gene: TRBV6-1; J gene: TRBJ1-2; clone size: many; D gene: -; CDR3 length: 14
CDR3 DNA: TGTGCCACCAATAGGAATGTCAGGGACAGCGAGGATGGCTACACCTTC; CDR3 protein: CATNRNVRDSEDGYTF; V gene: TRBV7-2; J gene: TRBJ1-2; clone size: many; D gene: TRBD1; CDR3 length: 16
CDR3 DNA: TGCGCCAGCAGGTCGCTACAGGGGGCAGGGACTGAAGCTTTCTTT; CDR3 protein: CASRSLQGAGTEAFF; V gene: TRBV5-1; J gene: TRBJ1-1; clone size: many; D gene: TRBD1; CDR3 length: 15
CDR3 DNA: TGTGCCAGCAGTTTACAGGGTTCTGGAAGAGCTTTCTTT; CDR3 protein: CASSLQGSGRAFF; V gene: TRBV28; J gene: TRBJ1-1; clone size: many; D gene: -; CDR3 length: 13
CDR3 DNA: TGTGCCAGCAGCCCAATAGGAGTCCGGGACCTAGACTCTGGGGCCAACGTCCTGACTTTC; CDR3 protein: CASSPIGVRDLDSGANVLTF; V gene: TRBV4-2; J gene: TRBJ2-6; clone size: many; D gene: -; CDR3 length: 20
CDR3 DNA: TGTGCCAGCACCGACCGAGGACAGAGCTATGGCTACACCTTC; CDR3 protein: CASTDRGQSYGYTF; V gene: TRBV6-5; J gene: TRBJ1-2; clone size: many; D gene: -; CDR3 length: 14
CDR3 DNA: TGTGCCAGCAGCAGGACACCCACCTACGAGCAGTACTTC; CDR3 protein: CASSRTPTYEQYF; V gene: TRBV7-2; J gene: TRBJ2-7; clone size: many; D gene: -; CDR3 length: 13
CDR3 DNA: TGCGCCAGCAGCCACCCGGGACTAGTCACTCGCGAGCAGTACTTC; CDR3 protein: CASSHPGLVTREQYF; V gene: TRBV4-1; J gene: TRBJ2-7; clone size: -; D gene: TRBD2; CDR3 length: 15